This T cell receptor (beta chain) originates from a study of molecular identifiers for immune sequencing clone quantification. MiXCR, applied by TCRdb to the PCR reads, yields one record per CDR3 protein. The table records approximately 550,000 distinct CDR3 sequences, roughly 26% of them present only once. The V gene lost 1 base and the J gene lost 7 bases, with 12 bases spanning the gap. This CDR3 contains 14 residues. Looked up from germline, CDR1 is SGDLS and CDR2 is YYNGEE. This clonotype was observed many times. The source of this sequence is a human donor in good health. Some libraries in this study had Jurkat cell RNA spiked in. The specimen sequenced was naive CD8+ T cells from blood, with Jurkat cell RNA spiked in. As for subset: FACS-sorted CD8+CD4-CCR7+CD45RA+ naive T cells. This chain links TRBV9 with TRBJ2-4; D is perhaps TRBD2 (5 bases). CDR3 sequence: CASSVSPGFNIQYF. The CDR3 region has the DNA TGTGCCAGCAGCGTAAGTCCGGGATTTAACATTCAGTACTTC.